The next 8 T cell receptor beta chains were all read from a single sample in a study of T cells in women clearing cervical HPV infection. Using immunoSEQ multiplex PCR, the repertoire was profiled, and TCRdb retains in-frame clones only, with some absent. This sample contains under 20,000 clones. Sequenced sample: blood buffy coat. The source is a woman aged 18 to 75 with a cervical HPV16 infection that either progressed to CIN3+ or cleared (not recorded which).

Of note for this clone: Coverage ceases 3 residues before the CDR3 finishes, and the germline J gene fills in the end. This chain connects TRBV10-3 to TRBJ1-1, with TRBD1 matching over 7 bases. The CDR3 length is 15 residues. CDR1 ENHRY and CDR2 SYGVKD come from the germline V gene. Trimming cost V 0 bases and J 5 bases; bases outside gene matches: 6. Incomplete CDR3 DNA: TGTGCCATCAGTGAGTCGAAACAGGGGCGGACTGAA. Translation: CAISESKQGRTE. The whole CDR3 protein reads CAISESKQGRTEAFF.

For this clone: With the read ending 3 residues before the CDR3 end, the germline J gene is used to fill in that end. The V gene is TRBV5-1, the J gene TRBJ2-1; 11 positions match TRBD1. This CDR3 contains 16 residues. Germline V gene sequence: CDR1 SGHRS, CDR2 YFSETQ. V lost 5 bases to trimming and J lost 2 bases; unmatched junction nucleotides: 6. The CDR3 sequence is CASRLRDRGAYNEQFF. CDR3 bases read: TGCGCCAGCAGGTTAAGGGACAGGGGGGCCTACAATGAG.

CDR3 protein: CASSKDTPSSYNSPLHF. Partial CDR3 DNA: TGCGCCAGCAGTAAGGACACGCCTAGCTCCTATAATTCACCC. This chain joins TRBV10-1 and TRBJ1-6; possibly TRBD1 for D (5 bases). The CDR3 extends 3 residues past the end of the read, so its final part is completed from the germline J gene. Trimming cost V 5 bases and J 0 bases, with 14 bases left between them. This CDR3 has 17 amino acids. CDR1 WNHNN and CDR2 SYGVQD come from the germline V gene (reference sequence).

Comments on this clone: With the read ending 3 residues before the CDR3 end, the germline J gene is used to fill in that end. The V and J genes are TRBV20-1 and TRBJ2-4; 8 nucleotides match TRBD1. Trimming at V came to 0 bases and at J to 8 bases, leaving 6 bases not matched to a gene. The CDR3 consists of 14 residues. Per the germline V gene, CDR1 is DFQATT and CDR2 is SNEGSKA (reference sequence). The sequenced CDR3 bases are TGCAGTGCTAGAGATATCCAGGGACAGGACATT. Its translation is CSARDIQGQDI. The CDR3 in full is CSARDIQGQDIQYF.

Of note for this clone: A read error may account for a junction end that differs from germline. With the read ending 3 residues before the CDR3 end, the germline J gene is used to fill in that end. This chain links TRBV2 with TRBJ2-7, with D uncertain. The CDR3 has 13 residues. The germline gives CDR1 SNHLY, CDR2 FYNNEI. The CDR3 bases that were read are TGTGCCAGCAGTGACAGGATCTCCCACGAG. As protein: CASSDRISHE. The whole CDR3 is CASSDRISHEQYF. The entire variable domain, with the rest obtained from reference TRBV2 and TRBJ2-7, is as follows: EPEVTQTPSHQVTQMGQEVILRCVPISNHLYFYWYRQILGQKVEFLVSFYNNEISEKSEIFDDQFSVERPDGSNFTLKIRSTKLEDSAMYFCASSDRISHEQYFGPGTRLTVT.

Comments on this clone: The CDR3 end falls 3 residues outside the read, so it is completed with the germline J gene. The chain carries TRBV18 and TRBJ1-1, with D perhaps matching TRBD1 (5 bases). The CDR3 is 15 amino acids. Germline V gene data show CDR1 as KGHSH and CDR2 as LQKENI. The CDR3 DNA, read in part, is TGTGCCAGCTCACCACCGGGACTAGCGATGGATACG. Translation gives CASSPPGLAMDT. The whole CDR3 reads CASSPPGLAMDTAFF. The entire variable domain, with the rest obtained from reference TRBV18 and TRBJ1-1, is as follows: NAGVMQNPRHLVRRRGQEARLRCSPMKGHSHVYWYRQLPEEGLKFMVYLQKENIIDESGMPKERFSAEFPKEGPSILRIQQVVRGDSAAYFCASSPPGLAMDTAFFGQGTRLTVV.

Note on this clone: The read falls 3 residues short of the CDR3 end, and the missing part is taken from the germline J gene. The chain recombines TRBV5-1 with TRBJ2-1, with TRBD2 identical over 13 bases. The CDR3 is made up of 17 amino acids. The germline gives CDR1 SGHRS, CDR2 YFSETQ. V was clipped by 6 bases and J by 4 bases; unmatched bases: 10. The CDR3 bases that were read are TGCGCCAGCAACAGGGGACTAGCGGGGAACCTTTACAATGAG. Translated: CASNRGLAGNLYNE. The entire CDR3 sequence reads CASNRGLAGNLYNEQFF.

About this clone itself: The read comes to an end 3 residues before the CDR3 does, leaving the germline J gene to fill in the end. The chain uses TRBV2 and TRBJ2-5; D is unresolved. Trimming removed 5 bases from V and 2 bases from J, with 9 bases in between. The CDR3 runs to 13 residues. Germline CDR1 reads SNHLY; CDR2 reads FYNNEI. The CDR3 DNA, read in part, is TGTGCCAGCAGTCCCCAAGGGCAAGAGACC. It encodes CASSPQGQET. The CDR3 in its entirety is CASSPQGQETQYF.